One and the same sample provided the 17 T cell receptor beta chains below, sequenced in a study of lymphopenia after photon versus proton radiotherapy (dated by TCRdb to about 2019). The library was obtained by the immunoSEQ multiplex PCR assay. The table comes from immuneACCESS by way of TCRdb, which keeps in-frame sequences with V and J called. Part of the clones is missing from these tables; in studies checked, under half for an unresolved V gene and the rest for unknown reasons. This sample gives around 20,000 clones in total; 90% to 95% of them show up just once. The ten top clones hold about 6% of the sample. The specimen was peripheral blood, collected from a patient treated with photon-based radiotherapy. These receptor sequences come from a man aged 60 to 75 with pancreatic cancer.

The genes are TRBV7-8 and TRBJ2-3; D may be TRBD2 (7 bases). Germline values: CDR1 SGHVS, CDR2 FQNEAQ. The CDR3 totals 17 residues. V lost 2 bases and J 1 base, leaving 16 bases between the germline ends. In DNA form, the CDR3 reads TGTGCCAGCAGCTTACGCAATGAAGGGGGGGGCACAGATACGCAGTATTTT. Encoded protein: CASSLRNEGGGTDTQYF.

A word on this clone: In the same sample, other DNA sequences code for this CDR3. The V and J genes are TRBV7-2 and TRBJ1-1; 9 positions agree with TRBD1. V gave up 1 base and J gave up 8 bases; unmatched junction bases: 2. The CDR3 is 13 residues long. Germline CDR1 is SGHTA and CDR2 is FQGNSA. The CDR3 reads CASSLGDRVEAFF. As DNA, the CDR3 is TGTGCCAGCAGCTTAGGGGACAGGGTAGAAGCTTTCTTT.

The rearrangement joins TRBV7-9 to TRBJ2-1; maybe TRBD2 (6 bases). CDR3 length: 15 amino acids. Trimming shortened V by 2 bases and J by 10 bases, and 18 bases separated the two germline ends. The germline gives CDR1 SEHNR, CDR2 FQNEAQ (reference sequence). This chain's CDR3 is CASSLRVTGSGEQFF. As DNA, the CDR3 is TGTGCCAGCAGCTTAAGGGTCACTGGTAGCGGAGAGCAGTTCTTC.

This chain joins TRBV5-4 and TRBJ2-3; TRBD1 aligns across 7 bases. V shed 4 bases, J shed 2 bases, and the junction held 10 bases outside the gene matches. The length of the CDR3 is 16 residues. The germline gives CDR1 SGHNT, CDR2 YYREEE (reference sequence). This CDR3 is CASSPRKGANTDTQYF. CDR3 bases: TGTGCCAGCAGCCCTCGGAAGGGGGCGAACACAGATACGCAGTATTTT.

The CDR3 protein is CASRTGRNSPLHF. CDR3 bases: TGTGCCAGCAGGACAGGACGGAATTCACCCCTCCACTTT. This sequence joins TRBV6-5 and TRBJ1-6, with D perhaps matching TRBD1 (6 bases). The CDR3 has 13 amino acids. Trimming took off 6 bases at V and 7 bases at J, with 10 bases between the two ends. Germline CDR1 is MNHEY and CDR2 is SVGAGI.

V and J are TRBV29-1 and TRBJ2-1; 7 nucleotides align to TRBD1. The CDR3 sequence is 14 residues long. J was trimmed by 5 bases and V by 4 bases; bases with no gene match: 8. Germline assignment: CDR1 SQVTM and CDR2 ANQGSEA. The DNA of the CDR3 is TGCAGCGTTGTTAAGGGGGCGATTAACAATGAGCAGTTCTTC. It is translated as CSVVKGAINNEQFF.

The chain links TRBV7-7 to TRBJ1-6, with TRBD1 matching 7 bases. The trim removed 5 bases at V and 4 bases at J, leaving 2 bases unmatched. The CDR3 contains 14 residues. Germline V gene lookup returns CDR1 SSHAT and CDR2 FNYEAQ (reference sequence). The CDR3, as DNA: TGTGCCAGCAGCCGGGACAGATATAATTCACCCCTCCACTTT. As protein: CASSRDRYNSPLHF.

V is TRBV18 and J is TRBJ1-1, with 7 bases that match TRBD1. CDR3 length: 13 amino acids. J gave up 4 bases and V 3 bases, and 2 bases lay outside the gene matches. The V gene's germline CDR1 is KGHSH and CDR2 LQKENI. The CDR3 spells CASSPPGGTEAFF. The DNA of the CDR3 is TGTGCCAGCTCACCCCCAGGGGGCACTGAAGCTTTCTTT.

This chain connects TRBV14 to TRBJ2-3, with TRBD1 identical over 8 bases. Per the germline V gene, CDR1 is SGHDN and CDR2 is FVKESK. This CDR3 contains 15 residues. The J segment lost 2 bases and the V segment lost 4 bases, leaving 5 bases of the junction unmatched. CDR3 sequence (DNA): TGTGCCAGCAGCCGGTGGACAGGGCTCACAGATACGCAGTATTTT. This codes for CASSRWTGLTDTQYF.

This clone was seen a single time. This chain connects TRBV10-3 to TRBJ2-5, with D tentatively TRBD2 (5 bases). Per germline, CDR1 ENHRY and CDR2 SYGVKD. Trimming took 3 bases from V and 4 from J, leaving 12 bases between them. The CDR3 sequence is 14 residues long. CDR3 protein: CAISDGLVAETQYF. The CDR3 nucleotides read TGTGCCATCAGTGACGGACTGGTAGCAGAGACCCAGTACTTC.

This chain uses TRBV15 with TRBJ1-2; 8 nucleotides line up with TRBD1. The length of the CDR3 is 15 residues. V lost 2 bases to trimming and J lost 4 bases; unmatched junction nucleotides: 6. Germline-derived CDR1 and CDR2 are LNHNV and YYDKDF (reference sequence). The CDR3 region is CATSRQRQGSYGYTF. In nucleotides, the CDR3 is TGTGCCACCAGCAGACAACGACAGGGGTCCTATGGCTACACCTTC.

This clone appeared once. The chain couples TRBV27 to TRBJ1-6; possible D gene TRBD1, 5 bases. Looked up from germline, CDR1 is MNHEY and CDR2 is SMNVEV (reference sequence). This CDR3 has 18 residues. V gave up 2 bases and J gave up 2 bases, with 16 bases separating them. The CDR3 DNA sequence: TGTGCCAGCAGTTTAGTCCCGGGTGGGGCCCCCTATAATTCACCCCTCCACTTT. Its translation is CASSLVPGGAPYNSPLHF.

The chain uses TRBV5-1 and TRBJ2-4, with 7 positions matching TRBD1. Germline CDR1 and CDR2: SGHRS and YFSETQ. There are 17 residues in the CDR3. The ends lost 1 base at V and 5 bases at J; junction bases unmatched: 12. Here the CDR3 DNA reads TGCGCCAGCAGCTTGTCTACATCGGGGACAGTCGAAAACATTCAGTACTTC. Amino acid sequence: CASSLSTSGTVENIQYF.

This chain connects TRBV5-1 to TRBJ1-2, with D possibly TRBD1 on 5 matching bases. CDR1 and CDR2 from the germline V gene are SGHRS and YFSETQ. This CDR3 is built from 15 residues. V was cut by 1 base and J by 4 bases, with 14 bases left in between. CDR3 nucleotide sequence: TGCGCCAGCAGCTTGTTGAGGGTGAGGGGCTATGGCTACACCTTC. Protein product: CASSLLRVRGYGYTF.

The table lists this clone with a count of one. The chain has TRBV2 and TRBJ1-1; D not certain. The V end lost 2 bases, the J end lost 7 bases, and 5 bases lay between the germline ends. The CDR3 totals 11 residues. Germline V gene lookup returns CDR1 SNHLY and CDR2 FYNNEI. The CDR3 protein is CASSERFEAFF. The CDR3 nucleotides read TGTGCCAGCAGTGAACGATTTGAAGCTTTCTTT.

This clone was seen more than once but under ten times. The sample holds other DNA sequences that translate to the same CDR3. The chain carries TRBV5-5 and TRBJ2-1; possibly TRBD1 for D (5 bases). The CDR3 runs 13 residues. V lost 2 bases, J lost 4 bases, and 7 bases lay in between. The germline CDR1 and CDR2 sequences are SGHKS and YYEKEE (reference sequence). The CDR3 here is CASSLDSYNEQFF. CDR3 DNA: TGTGCCAGCAGCTTAGACAGTTACAATGAGCAGTTCTTC.

Remarks on this clone: The junction shows a germline mismatch at one end, possibly a read error. The chain recombines TRBV9 with TRBJ2-3, with TRBD2 matching over 8 bases. The CDR3 runs to 15 residues. Germline values: CDR1 SGDLS, CDR2 YYNGEE. This CDR3 reads CASSVGSGGADTQYF. CDR3 DNA sequence: TGTGCCAGCAGCGTAGGGTCCGGGGGGGCAGATACACAGTATTTT.